The clone carrying this TCR beta chain was counted only a few times. V was cut by 2 bases and J by 7 bases, with 7 bases left in between. Germline loops: CDR1 DFQATT, CDR2 SNEGSKA (reference sequence). This CDR3 spans 11 amino acids. Expressed TCRB transcripts were sequenced because the entire RNA isolate underwent reverse transcription. Data came from immunoSEQ multiplex PCR; TCRdb stores just in-frame clones and leaves some out. The sample includes some 300,000 clones, roughly 8% of them seen just once. The data originate from a study of beta chain features in type 1 diabetes. The chain is built from TRBV20-1 and TRBJ2-3; no firm D call. The sequencing sample was made of central memory CD4+ T cells from blood. The receptor's source is a woman aged 18-30 years in good health. The CDR3 loop reads CSARFANTQYF. The CDR3 DNA reads TGCAGTGCTAGATTCGCGAATACGCAGTATTTT.